The 9 T cell receptor beta chains below come from one sample, sequenced in a study of blood T cell repertoires in COVID-19. Assay: immunoSEQ multiplex PCR; the TCRdb copy retains only in-frame clones and omits some. The sample carries about 140,000 clones, approximately 78% recorded once. The specimen was peripheral blood. These receptors all come from a man aged 55 to 70 who had recovered from COVID-19.

The V gene is TRBV14, the J gene TRBJ2-1, with TRBD1 matching over 9 bases. The CDR3 runs 15 residues. Germline V gene lookup returns CDR1 SGHDN and CDR2 FVKESK. The trim removed 2 bases at V and 8 bases at J, leaving 7 bases unmatched. The CDR3 nucleotides read TGTGCCAGCAGCCAACTACAGGGGGCGGCGGATGAGCAGTTCTTC. This sequence encodes CASSQLQGAADEQFF.

The chain links TRBV19 to TRBJ1-5; a weak D match, TRBD1 (6 bases). Germline V lookup: CDR1 LNHDA, CDR2 SQIVND (reference sequence). This CDR3 spans 17 amino acids. The V gene lost 3 bases and the J gene lost 0 bases, with 15 bases spanning the gap. CDR3 nucleotides: TGTGCCAGTAGTATTACCCGACAGGATGGTAGCAATCAGCCCCAGCATTTT. This translates into CASSITRQDGSNQPQHF.

The chain carries TRBV5-1 and TRBJ2-7, with TRBD2 matching 11 bases. The CDR3 is made up of 15 amino acids. Germline lookup yields CDR1 SGHRS and CDR2 YFSETQ. Trimming at V came to 0 bases and at J to 2 bases, leaving 1 base not matched to a gene. The CDR3 DNA follows: TGCGCCAGCAGCTTGGTACTAGCGGGGGCCTACGAGCAGTACTTC. Protein: CASSLVLAGAYEQYF.

This sequence joins TRBV6-5 and TRBJ1-6; 7 bases align to TRBD1. The CDR3 runs 13 residues. CDR1 and CDR2 (germline): MNHEY, SVGAGI. Trimming cost V 5 bases and J 10 bases; bases outside gene matches: 5. In DNA form, the CDR3 reads TGTGCCAGCAGTCGACAGGGCCGGTCACCCCTCCACTTT. Amino acids: CASSRQGRSPLHF.

The J gene is TRBJ2-1, the V gene TRBV27; 7 bases are shared with TRBD2. V shed 6 bases, J shed 2 bases, and the junction held 7 bases outside the gene matches. CDR3 size: 15 residues. The germline V gene encodes CDR1 MNHEY and CDR2 SMNVEV (reference sequence). The CDR3 nucleotides read TGTGCCAGCAGACCTAGCGGAGACACCTACAATGAGCAGTTCTTC. It specifies CASRPSGDTYNEQFF.

The chain links TRBV12-3 or TRBV12-4 to TRBJ2-1; 7 bases line up with TRBD2. After removal of 7 bases from V and 5 bases from J, the junction contained 5 bases not matched to a gene. The CDR3 totals 13 residues. CDR3 in DNA: TGTGCCAGCAACCGGGACTATAACAATGAGCAGTTCTTC. Translating gives CASNRDYNNEQFF.

This clone has just one count. The chain combines TRBV18 with TRBJ1-2; 7 bases match TRBD1. Germline V lookup: CDR1 KGHSH, CDR2 LQKENI. J was trimmed by 5 bases and V by 2 bases; bases with no gene match: 8. The CDR3 totals 15 residues. CDR3 residues: CASSPTGTDTYGYTF. In DNA form, the CDR3 reads TGTGCCAGCTCACCAACAGGGACAGACACTTATGGCTACACCTTC.

The chain is built from TRBV10-3 and TRBJ2-3; 7 bases map to TRBD1. This CDR3 contains 15 residues. The trim removed 6 bases at V and 2 bases at J, leaving 8 bases unmatched. The germline V gene has CDR1 ENHRY and CDR2 SYGVKD. CDR3 sequence reads: CAIRPTGLATDTQYF. The CDR3, as DNA: TGTGCCATCAGGCCGACAGGGCTCGCCACAGATACGCAGTATTTT.

The rearrangement joins TRBV27 to TRBJ1-5; D uncertain. Germline lookup yields CDR1 MNHEY and CDR2 SMNVEV (reference sequence). The CDR3 spans 12 residues. V dropped 8 bases and J dropped 7 bases, with 12 bases sitting between them. The DNA of the CDR3 is TGTGCCAGCCGGGAGGGTAACCAGCCCCAGCATTTT. Amino acid sequence: CASREGNQPQHF.